This T cell receptor (beta chain) was recorded in a study of T cells in Graves' hyperthyroidism and ophthalmopathy. Researchers took RNA transcripts and amplified the TCR beta CDR3 regions from them. An initial round of RT-PCR targeting the TCR CDR3 relied on the HTBI primer set. TCRdb re-called the multiplex PCR reads through MiXCR, storing one row per CDR3 protein. Of hundreds of thousands of distinct CDR3 sequences listed, 14% to 15% are singletons. The length of the CDR3 is 16 residues. CDR1 and CDR2 (germline): SEHNR, FQNEAQ (reference sequence). Between the trimmed V and J ends, which lost 3 bases and 5 bases, there was a span of 19 bases. This clonotype was seen at least ten times.

The sequence came from a woman in her thirties or forties with Graves' ophthalmopathy. Sequenced sample: blood. The chain uses TRBV7-9 and TRBJ2-5; tentative D call: TRBD1 (5 bases). CDR3: CASSFSAGREGETQYF. CDR3 sequence (DNA): TGTGCCAGCAGCTTTTCGGCAGGGCGTGAAGGGGAGACCCAGTACTTC.